This TCR beta chain originates from a study of cytomegalovirus exposure and HLA in healthy donors. The PCR contained 60 Vbeta and 13 Jbeta primers. Measured with immunoSEQ multiplex PCR; TCRdb has only the in-frame clones, and not every one. The sample comprises about 200,000 clones, around four fifths of which are singletons, and less than 3% rests with the top ten. Study-wide results and limits: Rare TCR sequences predominated, though certain public TCRs were found in many donors. Versus the roughly 640-donor mean, an Asian-associated ancestry cluster reportedly showed fewer N-insertions in a later analysis.

Trimming cost V 4 bases and J 6 bases; bases outside gene matches: 4. Germline V gene data show CDR1 as PRHDT and CDR2 as FYEKMQ (reference sequence). The CDR3 extends over 14 amino acids. A single count supports this clone. Its target is not known. This TCR derives from a woman aged 35 to 49 in good health and CMV-seronegative. Material: PBMCs. This chain links TRBV13 with TRBJ2-7; 12 nucleotides match TRBD1. The CDR3 nucleotides read TGTGCCAGCAGCTCAGGGACAGGGGGCAGCGAGCAGTACTTC. Its translation is CASSSGTGGSEQYF.